This record concerns one TCR beta chain sequence. This record comes from a study of monozygotic twins with inflammatory bowel disease. After re-calling the 5' RACE reads, TCRdb lists one entry per CDR3 protein, DNA absent. The listing contains 350,000 to 550,000 distinct CDR3 sequences. Germline assignment: CDR1 MNHEY and CDR2 SMNVEV (reference sequence). This CDR3 comprises 18 residues. The V gene is TRBV27, the J gene TRBJ2-2; TCRdb's assignment of TRBD2 cannot be checked, as there is no DNA. This receptor was obtained from a human donor with ulcerative colitis or Crohn's disease, or a healthy co-twin of an affected twin (not recorded which). Sample: blood. The CDR3: CASSLLVLAGGDTGELFF.